The clone carrying this TCR beta chain turned up a few times. Profiling that covered TCR beta VDJ and CDR3 relied on genomic DNA as its template. TCRdb fed the reads into MiXCR, producing one record per CDR3 protein. The sample records 200,000 or so distinct CDR3 sequences, around 47% being singletons. Whoever was chosen for sequencing had shown CD8+CD57+ cell expansion by flow cytometry. The data were obtained in a study of CD8+CD57+ T cells in acquired aplastic anemia. For the study at large: An average of about 3.2 ug of DNA was obtained from sorted CD4+ and CD8+ cells.

The clonotype was recovered from a human donor with aplastic anemia. Sequencing was carried out using sorted CD4+, CD8+, or CD8+CD57+ T cells (not recorded which) from PBMCs.

The CDR3 loop is CASSLSLTGINNEQFF. CDR3 in DNA: TGTGCCAGCAGCTTATCATTGACAGGGATAAACAATGAGCAGTTCTTC. The J gene is TRBJ2-1, the V gene TRBV11-2, with 7 nucleotides matching TRBD1. This CDR3 spans 16 amino acids. The V and J ends lost 2 bases and 5 bases, in that order; junction bases with no gene match: 9. CDR1 is SGHAT, CDR2 FQNNGV, per germline.